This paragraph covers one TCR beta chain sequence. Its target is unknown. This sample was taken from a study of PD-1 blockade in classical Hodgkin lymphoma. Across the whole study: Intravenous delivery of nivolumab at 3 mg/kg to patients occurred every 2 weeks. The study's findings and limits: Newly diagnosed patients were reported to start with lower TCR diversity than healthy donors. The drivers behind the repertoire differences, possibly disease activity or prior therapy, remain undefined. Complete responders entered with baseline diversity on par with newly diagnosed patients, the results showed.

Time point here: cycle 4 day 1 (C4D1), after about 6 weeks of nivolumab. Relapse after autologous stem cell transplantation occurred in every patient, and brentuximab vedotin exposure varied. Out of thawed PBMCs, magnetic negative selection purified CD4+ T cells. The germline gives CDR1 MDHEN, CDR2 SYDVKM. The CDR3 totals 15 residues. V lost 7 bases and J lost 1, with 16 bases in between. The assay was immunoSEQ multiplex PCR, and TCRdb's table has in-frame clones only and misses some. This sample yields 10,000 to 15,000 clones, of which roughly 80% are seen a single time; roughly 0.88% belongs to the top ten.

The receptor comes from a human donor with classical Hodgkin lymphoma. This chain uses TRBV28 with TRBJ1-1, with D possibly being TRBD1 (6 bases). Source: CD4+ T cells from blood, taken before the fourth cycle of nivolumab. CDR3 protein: CASTYGGRRNTEAFF. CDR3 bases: TGTGCCAGCACCTACGGGGGCCGGAGGAACACTGAAGCTTTCTTT. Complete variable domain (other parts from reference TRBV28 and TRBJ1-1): DVKVTQSSRYLVKRTGEKVFLECVQDMDHENMFWYRQDPGLGLRLIYFSYDVKMKEKGDIPEGYSVSREKKERFSLILESASTNQTSMYLCASTYGGRRNTEAFFGQGTRLTVV.